Below, one TCR beta chain is given with its context. No antigen is known for it. The source of the sample is a study of cytomegalovirus exposure and HLA in healthy donors. Across the whole study: The 110 or so validation repertoires were produced on the same platform as the 550 to 700 repertoires of the first cohort. This was reported in a later analysis. Points from the study as a whole: Associated with cytomegalovirus, according to the listing, were around 160 TCR beta chains. That first-cohort TCR clusters tended to co-occur in the approximately 110 validation repertoires was found in a later analysis. Among the CMV-associated chains, three were confirmed in vitro as specific for CMV antigens.

The length of the CDR3 is 14 residues. Looked up from germline, CDR1 is SNHLY and CDR2 is FYNNEI. Libraries were prepared by immunoSEQ multiplex PCR; TCRdb keeps only in-frame clonotypes and omits some of them. The sample lists a few hundred thousand clones, nearly 90% occurring once. Specimen: PBMCs. The V call is TRBV2, the J call TRBJ1-1; 11 nucleotides agree with TRBD1. This sequence was found in a young woman in good health and CMV-seronegative. The CDR3 DNA is TGTGCTTACCGTGGACAGGGGGCGCCCACTGAAGCTTTCTTT. Translating gives CAYRGQGAPTEAFF.